This T cell receptor beta chain was recovered during a study of technical replicates of blood from four donors. Method: immunoSEQ multiplex PCR; TCRdb's copy keeps in-frame clones and lacks some. The data show roughly 83,000 clones, 85% to 95% seen once. CDR1 is SGHTA and CDR2 is FQGNSA in the germline V gene. V lost 1 base and J lost 6, with 7 bases in between. The CDR3 is 13 amino acids. The sample taken for sequencing was T cells isolated from PBMCs. The rearrangement links TRBV7-2 to TRBJ2-1; unclear D gene. The receptor was isolated from a human donor in good health. This chain's CDR3 is CASSLEYSNEQFF. CDR3 bases: TGTGCCAGCAGCTTAGAATACAGCAATGAGCAGTTCTTC.